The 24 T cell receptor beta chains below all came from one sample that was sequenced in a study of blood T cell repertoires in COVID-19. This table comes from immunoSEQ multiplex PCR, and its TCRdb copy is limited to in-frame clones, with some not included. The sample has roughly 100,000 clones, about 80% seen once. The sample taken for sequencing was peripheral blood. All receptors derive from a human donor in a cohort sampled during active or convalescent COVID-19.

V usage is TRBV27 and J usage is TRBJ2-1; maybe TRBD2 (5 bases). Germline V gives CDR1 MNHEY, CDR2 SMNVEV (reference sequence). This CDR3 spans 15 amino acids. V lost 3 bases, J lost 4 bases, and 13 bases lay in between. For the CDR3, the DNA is TGTGCCAGCAGTTTGGGAGAAGTAAGATACAATGAGCAGTTCTTC. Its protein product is CASSLGEVRYNEQFF.

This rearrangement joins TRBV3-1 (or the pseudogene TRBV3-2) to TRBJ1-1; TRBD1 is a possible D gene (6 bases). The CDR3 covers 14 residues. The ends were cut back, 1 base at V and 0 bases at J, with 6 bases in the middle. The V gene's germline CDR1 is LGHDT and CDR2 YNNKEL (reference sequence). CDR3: CASSQGTVNTEAFF. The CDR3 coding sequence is TGTGCCAGCAGCCAAGGGACAGTGAACACTGAAGCTTTCTTT.

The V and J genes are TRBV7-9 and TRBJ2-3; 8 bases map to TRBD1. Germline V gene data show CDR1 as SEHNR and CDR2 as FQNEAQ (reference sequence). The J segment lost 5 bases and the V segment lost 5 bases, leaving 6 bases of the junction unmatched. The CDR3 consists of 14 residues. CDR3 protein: CASSQPGGRDTQYF. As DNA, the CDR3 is TGTGCCAGCAGCCAACCAGGGGGCCGAGATACGCAGTATTTT.

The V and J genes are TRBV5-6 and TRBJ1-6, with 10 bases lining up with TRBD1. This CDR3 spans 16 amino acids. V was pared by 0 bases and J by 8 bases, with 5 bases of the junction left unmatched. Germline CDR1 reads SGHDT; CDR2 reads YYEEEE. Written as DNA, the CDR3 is TGTGCCAGCAGCTTGGCCCTGACAGGGGGCCATTCACCCCTCCACTTT. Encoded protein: CASSLALTGGHSPLHF.

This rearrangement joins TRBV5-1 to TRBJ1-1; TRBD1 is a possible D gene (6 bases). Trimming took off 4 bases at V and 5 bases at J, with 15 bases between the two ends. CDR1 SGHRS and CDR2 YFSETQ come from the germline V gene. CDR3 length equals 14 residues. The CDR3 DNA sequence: TGCGCCAGCAGCGACCTACAGGGTGGAACTGAAGCTTTCTTT. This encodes CASSDLQGGTEAFF.

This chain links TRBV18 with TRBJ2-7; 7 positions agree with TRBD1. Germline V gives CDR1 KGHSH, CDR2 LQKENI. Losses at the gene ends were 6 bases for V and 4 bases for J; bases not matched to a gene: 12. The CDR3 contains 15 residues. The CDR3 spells CASSLGTVGGYEQYF. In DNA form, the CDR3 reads TGTGCCAGCTCCCTGGGGACAGTTGGGGGATACGAGCAGTACTTC.

The CDR3 DNA follows: TGTGCCAGCAGGCAAGGAGGCTATGGCTACACCTTC. Its protein is CASRQGGYGYTF. The chain recombines TRBV28 with TRBJ1-2; no clear D gene. Germline-derived CDR1 and CDR2 are MDHEN and SYDVKM. The V gene lost 6 bases and the J gene lost 4 bases, with 9 bases spanning the gap. CDR3 length: 12 amino acids.

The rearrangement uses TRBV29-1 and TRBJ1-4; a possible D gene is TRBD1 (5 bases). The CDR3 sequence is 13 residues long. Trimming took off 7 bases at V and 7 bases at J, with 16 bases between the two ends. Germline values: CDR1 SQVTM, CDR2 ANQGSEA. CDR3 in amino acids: CSAKIRDGEKLFF. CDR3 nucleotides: TGCAGCGCAAAGATCAGGGATGGTGAAAAACTGTTTTTT.

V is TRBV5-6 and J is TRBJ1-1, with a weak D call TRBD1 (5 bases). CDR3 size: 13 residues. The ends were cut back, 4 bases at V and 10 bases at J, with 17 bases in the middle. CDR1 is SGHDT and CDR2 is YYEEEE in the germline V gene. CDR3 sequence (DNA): TGTGCCAGCAGCCTAAATCGGGCCAGGGTAGCTTTCTTT. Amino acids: CASSLNRARVAFF.

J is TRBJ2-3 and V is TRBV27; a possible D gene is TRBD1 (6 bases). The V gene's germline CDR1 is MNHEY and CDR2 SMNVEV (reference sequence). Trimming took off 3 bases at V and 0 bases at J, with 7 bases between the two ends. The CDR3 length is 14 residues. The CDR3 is CASSFTGSTDTQYF. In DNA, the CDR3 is TGTGCCAGCAGTTTTACAGGGAGCACAGATACGCAGTATTTT.

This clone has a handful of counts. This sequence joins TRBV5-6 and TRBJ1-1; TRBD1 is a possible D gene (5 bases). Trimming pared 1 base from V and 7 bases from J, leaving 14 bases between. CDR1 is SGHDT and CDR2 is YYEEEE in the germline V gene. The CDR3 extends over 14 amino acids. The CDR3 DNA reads TGTGCCAGCAGCTTGACGGGGGTTCGGGTTGAAGCTTTCTTT. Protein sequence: CASSLTGVRVEAFF.

CDR3 nucleotide sequence: TGTGCCAGCAGCCAAGTTTCCGGTCTCACTGAAGCTTTCTTT. The encoded protein is CASSQVSGLTEAFF. The chain carries TRBV14 and TRBJ1-1; no firm D call. V dropped 1 base and J dropped 4 bases, with 10 bases sitting between them. The CDR3 is 14 amino acids. Germline assignment: CDR1 SGHDN and CDR2 FVKESK. Together with reference TRBV14 and TRBJ1-1, the CDR3 gives the full variable domain: EAGVTQFPSHSVIEKGQTVTLRCDPISGHDNLYWYRRVMGKEIKFLLHFVKESKQDESGMPNNRFLAERTGGTYSTLKVQPAELEDSGVYFCASSQVSGLTEAFFGQGTRLTVV.

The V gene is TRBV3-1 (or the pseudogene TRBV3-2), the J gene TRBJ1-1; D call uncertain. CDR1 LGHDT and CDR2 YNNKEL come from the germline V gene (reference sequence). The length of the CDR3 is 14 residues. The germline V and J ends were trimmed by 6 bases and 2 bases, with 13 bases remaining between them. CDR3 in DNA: TGTGCCAGCAGTCAGCGGACGGGCAACACTGAAGCTTTCTTT. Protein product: CASSQRTGNTEAFF.

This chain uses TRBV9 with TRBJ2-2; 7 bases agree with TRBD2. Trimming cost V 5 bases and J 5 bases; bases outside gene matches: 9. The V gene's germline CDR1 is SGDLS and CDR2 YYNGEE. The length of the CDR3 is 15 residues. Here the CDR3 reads CASSTRNSGTGELFF. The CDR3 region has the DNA TGTGCCAGCAGTACCAGGAATAGCGGGACCGGGGAGCTGTTTTTT.

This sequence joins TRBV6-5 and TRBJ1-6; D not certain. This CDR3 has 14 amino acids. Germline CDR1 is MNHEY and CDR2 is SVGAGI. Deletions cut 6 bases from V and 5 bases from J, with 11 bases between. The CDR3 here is CASRPLGNNSPLHF. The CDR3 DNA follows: TGTGCCAGCAGACCTTTGGGCAATAATTCACCCCTCCACTTT.

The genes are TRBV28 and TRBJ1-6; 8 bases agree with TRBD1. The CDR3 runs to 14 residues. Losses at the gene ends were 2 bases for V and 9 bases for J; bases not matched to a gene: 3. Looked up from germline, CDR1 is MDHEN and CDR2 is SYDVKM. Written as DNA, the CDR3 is TGTGCCAGCAGTTTAGGACAGGGAGGTTCACCCCTCCACTTT. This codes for CASSLGQGGSPLHF. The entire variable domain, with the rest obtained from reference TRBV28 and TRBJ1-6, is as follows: DVKVTQSSRYLVKRTGEKVFLECVQDMDHENMFWYRQDPGLGLRLIYFSYDVKMKEKGDIPEGYSVSREKKERFSLILESASTNQTSMYLCASSLGQGGSPLHFGNGTRLTVT.

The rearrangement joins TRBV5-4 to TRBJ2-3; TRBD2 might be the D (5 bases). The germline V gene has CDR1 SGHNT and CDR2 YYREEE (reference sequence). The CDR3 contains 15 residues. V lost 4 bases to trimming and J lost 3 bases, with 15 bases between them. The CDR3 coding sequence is TGTGCCAGCAGCAACCGGGATCGCCTTACAGATACGCAGTATTTT. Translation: CASSNRDRLTDTQYF. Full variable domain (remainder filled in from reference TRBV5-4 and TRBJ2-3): ETGVTQSPTHLIKTRGQQVTLRCSSQSGHNTVSWYQQALGQGPQFIFQYYREEENGRGNFPPRFSGLQFPNYSSELNVNALELDDSALYLCASSNRDRLTDTQYFGPGTRLTVL.

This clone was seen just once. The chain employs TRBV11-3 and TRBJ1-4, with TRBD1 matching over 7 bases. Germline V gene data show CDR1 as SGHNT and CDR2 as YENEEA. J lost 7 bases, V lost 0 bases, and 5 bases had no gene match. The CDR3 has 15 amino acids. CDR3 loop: CASSLERGLGEKLFF. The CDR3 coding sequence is TGTGCCAGCAGCTTAGAAAGGGGGCTCGGTGAAAAACTGTTTTTT.

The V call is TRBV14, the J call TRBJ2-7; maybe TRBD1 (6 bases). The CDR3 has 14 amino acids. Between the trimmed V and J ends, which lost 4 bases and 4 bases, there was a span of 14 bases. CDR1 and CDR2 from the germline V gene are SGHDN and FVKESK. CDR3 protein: CASSRTGQKYEQYF. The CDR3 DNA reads TGTGCCAGCAGCCGAACAGGACAGAAATACGAGCAGTACTTC.

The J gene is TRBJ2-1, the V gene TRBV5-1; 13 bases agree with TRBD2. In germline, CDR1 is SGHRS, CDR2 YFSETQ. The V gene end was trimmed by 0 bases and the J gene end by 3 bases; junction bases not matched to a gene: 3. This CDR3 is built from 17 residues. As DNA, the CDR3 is TGCGCCAGCAGCTTGGGGGGACTAGCGGGGTACTACAATGAGCAGTTCTTC. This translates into CASSLGGLAGYYNEQFF.

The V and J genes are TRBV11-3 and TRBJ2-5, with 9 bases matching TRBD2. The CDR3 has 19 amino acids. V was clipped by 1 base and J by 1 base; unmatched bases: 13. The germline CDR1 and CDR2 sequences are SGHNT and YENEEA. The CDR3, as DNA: TGTGCCAGCAGCTTAGTTTCCTCTGTGCTAGCGGGGATCCAAGAGACCCAGTACTTC. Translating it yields CASSLVSSVLAGIQETQYF. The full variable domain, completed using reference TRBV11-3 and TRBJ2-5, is EAGVVQSPRYKIIEKKQPVAFWCNPISGHNTLYWYLQNLGQGPELLIRYENEEAVDDSQLPKDRFSAERLKGVDSTLKIQPAELGDSAVYLCASSLVSSVLAGIQETQYFGPGTRLLVL.

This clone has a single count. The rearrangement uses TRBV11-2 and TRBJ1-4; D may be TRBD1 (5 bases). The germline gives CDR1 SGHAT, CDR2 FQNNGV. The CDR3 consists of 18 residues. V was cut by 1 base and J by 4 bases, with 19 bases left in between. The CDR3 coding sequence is TGTGCCAGCAGCTTAGCCCCTTGGAGGGACTCAAATAATGAAAAACTGTTTTTT. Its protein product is CASSLAPWRDSNNEKLFF.

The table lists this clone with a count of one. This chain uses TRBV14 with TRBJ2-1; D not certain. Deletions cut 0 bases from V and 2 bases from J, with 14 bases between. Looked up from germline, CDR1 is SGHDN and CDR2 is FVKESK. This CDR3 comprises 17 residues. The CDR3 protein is CASSQDMGSPPYNEQFF. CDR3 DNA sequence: TGTGCCAGCAGCCAAGACATGGGCAGTCCACCCTACAATGAGCAGTTCTTC. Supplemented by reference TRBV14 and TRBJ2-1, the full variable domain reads EAGVTQFPSHSVIEKGQTVTLRCDPISGHDNLYWYRRVMGKEIKFLLHFVKESKQDESGMPNNRFLAERTGGTYSTLKVQPAELEDSGVYFCASSQDMGSPPYNEQFFGPGTRLTVL.

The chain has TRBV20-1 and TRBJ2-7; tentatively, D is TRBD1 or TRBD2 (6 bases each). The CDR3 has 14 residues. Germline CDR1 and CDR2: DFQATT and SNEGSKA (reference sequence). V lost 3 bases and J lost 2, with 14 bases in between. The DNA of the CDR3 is TGCAGTGCTAGTGGGGGGCCGATTACCTACGAGCAGTACTTC. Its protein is CSASGGPITYEQYF.